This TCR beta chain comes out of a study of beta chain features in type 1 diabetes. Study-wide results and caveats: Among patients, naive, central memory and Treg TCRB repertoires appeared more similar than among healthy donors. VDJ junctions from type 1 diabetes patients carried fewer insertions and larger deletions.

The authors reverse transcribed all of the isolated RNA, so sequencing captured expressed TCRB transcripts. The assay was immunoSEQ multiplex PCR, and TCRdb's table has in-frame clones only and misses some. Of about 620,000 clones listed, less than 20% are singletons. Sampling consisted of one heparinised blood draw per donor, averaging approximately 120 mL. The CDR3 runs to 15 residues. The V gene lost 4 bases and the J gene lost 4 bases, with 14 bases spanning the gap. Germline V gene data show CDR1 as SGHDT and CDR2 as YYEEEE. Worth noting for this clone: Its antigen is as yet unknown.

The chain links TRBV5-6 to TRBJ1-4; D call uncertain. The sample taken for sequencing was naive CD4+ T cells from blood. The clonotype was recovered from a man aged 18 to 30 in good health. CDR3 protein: CASSPRGVGNEKLFF. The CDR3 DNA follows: TGTGCCAGCAGCCCGCGAGGAGTGGGTAATGAAAAACTGTTTTTT.